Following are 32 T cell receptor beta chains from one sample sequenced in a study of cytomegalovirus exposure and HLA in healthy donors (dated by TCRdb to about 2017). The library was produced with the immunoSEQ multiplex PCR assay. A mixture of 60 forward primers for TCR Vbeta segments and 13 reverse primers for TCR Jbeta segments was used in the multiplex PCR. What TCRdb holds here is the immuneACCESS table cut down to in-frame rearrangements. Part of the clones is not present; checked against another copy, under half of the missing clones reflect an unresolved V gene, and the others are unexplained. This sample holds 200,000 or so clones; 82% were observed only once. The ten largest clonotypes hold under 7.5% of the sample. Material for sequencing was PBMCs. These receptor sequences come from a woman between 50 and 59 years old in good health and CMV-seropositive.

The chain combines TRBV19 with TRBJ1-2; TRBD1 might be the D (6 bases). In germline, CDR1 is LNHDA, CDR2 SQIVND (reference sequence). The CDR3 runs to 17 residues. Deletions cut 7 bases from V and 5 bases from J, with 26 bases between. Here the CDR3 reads CASTPGSDGGVWYGYTF. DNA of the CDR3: TGTGCCAGTACCCCCGGATCGGATGGGGGCGTATGGTATGGCTACACCTTC.

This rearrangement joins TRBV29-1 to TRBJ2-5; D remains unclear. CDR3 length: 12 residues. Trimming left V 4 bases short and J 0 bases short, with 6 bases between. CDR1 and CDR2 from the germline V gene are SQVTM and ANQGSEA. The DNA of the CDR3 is TGCAGCGTTGGGCTGTACCAAGAGACCCAGTACTTC. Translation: CSVGLYQETQYF.

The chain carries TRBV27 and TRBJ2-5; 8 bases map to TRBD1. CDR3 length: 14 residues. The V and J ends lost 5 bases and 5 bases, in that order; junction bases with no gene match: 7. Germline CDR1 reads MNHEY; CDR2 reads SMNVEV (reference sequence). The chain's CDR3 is CASSPLGQEETQYF. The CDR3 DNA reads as TGTGCCAGCAGTCCCTTGGGACAGGAGGAGACCCAGTACTTC.

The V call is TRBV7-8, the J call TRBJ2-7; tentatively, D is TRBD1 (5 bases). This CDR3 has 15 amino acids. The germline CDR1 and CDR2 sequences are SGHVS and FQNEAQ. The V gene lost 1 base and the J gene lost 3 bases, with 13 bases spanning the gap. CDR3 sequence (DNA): TGTGCCAGCAGCTTAGTCGTCCAGGGTATCTACGAGCAGTACTTC. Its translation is CASSLVVQGIYEQYF.

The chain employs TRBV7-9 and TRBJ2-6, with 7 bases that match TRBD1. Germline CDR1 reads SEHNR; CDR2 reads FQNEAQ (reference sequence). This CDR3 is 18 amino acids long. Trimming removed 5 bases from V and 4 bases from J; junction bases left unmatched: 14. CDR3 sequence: CASSSRYRQGSGANVLTF. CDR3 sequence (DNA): TGTGCCAGCAGCAGCCGATACAGACAGGGTTCGGGGGCCAACGTCCTGACTTTC.

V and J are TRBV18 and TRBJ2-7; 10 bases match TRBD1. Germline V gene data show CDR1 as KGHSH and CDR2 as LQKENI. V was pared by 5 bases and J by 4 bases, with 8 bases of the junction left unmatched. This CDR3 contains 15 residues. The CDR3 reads CASSEAGTGVYEQYF. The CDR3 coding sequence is TGTGCCAGCTCAGAAGCCGGGACAGGGGTGTACGAGCAGTACTTC. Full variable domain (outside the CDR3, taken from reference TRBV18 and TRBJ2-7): NAGVMQNPRHLVRRRGQEARLRCSPMKGHSHVYWYRQLPEEGLKFMVYLQKENIIDESGMPKERFSAEFPKEGPSILRIQQVVRGDSAAYFCASSEAGTGVYEQYFGPGTRLTVT.

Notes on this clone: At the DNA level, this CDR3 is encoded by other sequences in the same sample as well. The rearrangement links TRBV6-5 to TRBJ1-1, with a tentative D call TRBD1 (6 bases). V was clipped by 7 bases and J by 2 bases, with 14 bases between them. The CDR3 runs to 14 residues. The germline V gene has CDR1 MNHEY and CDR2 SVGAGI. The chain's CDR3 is CASNRQGTNTEAFF. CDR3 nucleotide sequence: TGTGCCAGCAACCGGCAGGGGACAAACACTGAAGCTTTCTTT.

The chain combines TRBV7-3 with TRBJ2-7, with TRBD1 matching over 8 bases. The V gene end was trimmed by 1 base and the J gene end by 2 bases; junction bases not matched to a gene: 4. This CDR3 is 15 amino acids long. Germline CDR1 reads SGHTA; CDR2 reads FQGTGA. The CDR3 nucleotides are TGTGCCAGCAGCTTAAAGGCCAGGGGGCCCTACGAGCAGTACTTC. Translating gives CASSLKARGPYEQYF.

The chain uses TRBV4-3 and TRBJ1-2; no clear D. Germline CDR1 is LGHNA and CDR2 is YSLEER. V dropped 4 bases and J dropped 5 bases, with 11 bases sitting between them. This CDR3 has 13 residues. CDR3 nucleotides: TGCGCCAGCAGCCGAGGCAGCACTTATGGCTACACCTTC. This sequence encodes CASSRGSTYGYTF.

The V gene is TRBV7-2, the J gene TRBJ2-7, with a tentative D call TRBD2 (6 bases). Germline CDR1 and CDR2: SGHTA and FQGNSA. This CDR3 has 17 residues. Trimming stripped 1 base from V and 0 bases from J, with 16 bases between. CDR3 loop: CASSLGRSLAFSYEQYF. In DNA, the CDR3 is TGTGCCAGCAGCTTAGGACGCTCGCTAGCGTTCTCCTACGAGCAGTACTTC.

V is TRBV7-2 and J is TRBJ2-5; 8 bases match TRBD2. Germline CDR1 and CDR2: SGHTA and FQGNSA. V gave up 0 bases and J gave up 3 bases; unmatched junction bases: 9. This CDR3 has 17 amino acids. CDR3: CASSLAKKGLGEETQYF. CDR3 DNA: TGTGCCAGCAGCTTAGCGAAAAAGGGACTAGGGGAAGAGACCCAGTACTTC.

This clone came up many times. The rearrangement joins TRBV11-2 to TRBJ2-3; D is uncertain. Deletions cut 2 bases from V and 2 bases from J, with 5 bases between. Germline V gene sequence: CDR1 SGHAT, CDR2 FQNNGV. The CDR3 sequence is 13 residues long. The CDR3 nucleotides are TGTGCCAGCAGCTTATCCTTCACAGATACGCAGTATTTT. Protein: CASSLSFTDTQYF. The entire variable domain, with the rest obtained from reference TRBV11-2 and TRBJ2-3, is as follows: EAGVAQSPRYKIIEKRQSVAFWCNPISGHATLYWYQQILGQGPKLLIQFQNNGVVDDSQLPKDRFSAERLKGVDSTLKIQPAKLEDSAVYLCASSLSFTDTQYFGPGTRLTVL.

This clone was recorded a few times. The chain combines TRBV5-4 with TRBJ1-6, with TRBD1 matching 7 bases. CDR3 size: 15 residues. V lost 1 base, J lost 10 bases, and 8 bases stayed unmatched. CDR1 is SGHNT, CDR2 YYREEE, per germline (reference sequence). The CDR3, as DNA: TGTGCCAGCAGCTTGTCGGCAGGGGGGAGATCACCCCTCCACTTT. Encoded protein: CASSLSAGGRSPLHF.

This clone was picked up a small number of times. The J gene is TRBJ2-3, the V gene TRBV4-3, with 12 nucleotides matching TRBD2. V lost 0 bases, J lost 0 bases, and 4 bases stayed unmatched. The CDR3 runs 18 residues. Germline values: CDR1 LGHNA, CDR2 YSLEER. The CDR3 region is CASSQELAGGPSTDTQYF. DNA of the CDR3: TGCGCCAGCAGCCAAGAACTAGCGGGGGGCCCTAGCACAGATACGCAGTATTTT.

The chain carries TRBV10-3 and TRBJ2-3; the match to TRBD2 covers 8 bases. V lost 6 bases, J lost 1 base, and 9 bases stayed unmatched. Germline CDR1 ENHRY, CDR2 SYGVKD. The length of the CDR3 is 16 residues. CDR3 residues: CAISARGRGGTDTQYF. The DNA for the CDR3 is TGTGCCATCAGCGCTCGGGGGCGGGGGGGCACAGATACGCAGTATTTT.

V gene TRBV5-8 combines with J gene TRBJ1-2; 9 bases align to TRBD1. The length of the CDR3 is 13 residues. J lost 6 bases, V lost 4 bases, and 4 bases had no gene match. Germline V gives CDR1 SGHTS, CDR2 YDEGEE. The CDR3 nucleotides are TGTGCCAGCAGCCGGACAGGGGTCGATGGCTACACCTTC. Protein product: CASSRTGVDGYTF.

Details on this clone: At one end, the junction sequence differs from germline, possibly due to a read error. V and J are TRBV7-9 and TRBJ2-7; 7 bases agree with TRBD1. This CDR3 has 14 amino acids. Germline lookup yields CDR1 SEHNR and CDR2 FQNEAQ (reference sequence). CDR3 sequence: CSSIDSGTVYEQYF. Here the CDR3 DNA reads TGTTCCAGCATCGATAGTGGGACAGTCTACGAGCAGTACTTC. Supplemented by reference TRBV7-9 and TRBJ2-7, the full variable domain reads DTGVSQNPRHKITKRGQNVTFRCDPISEHNRLYWYRQTLGQGPEFLTYFQNEAQLEKSRLLSDRFSAERPKGSFSTLEIQRTEQGDSAMYLCSSIDSGTVYEQYFGPGTRLTVT.

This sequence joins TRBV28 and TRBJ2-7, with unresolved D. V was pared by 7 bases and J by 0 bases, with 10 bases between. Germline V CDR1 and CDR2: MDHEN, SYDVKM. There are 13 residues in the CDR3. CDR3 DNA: TGTGCCAGCACCATGTTCAGCTCCTACGAGCAGTACTTC. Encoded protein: CASTMFSSYEQYF. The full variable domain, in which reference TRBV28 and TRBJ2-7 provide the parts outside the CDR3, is DVKVTQSSRYLVKRTGEKVFLECVQDMDHENMFWYRQDPGLGLRLIYFSYDVKMKEKGDIPEGYSVSREKKERFSLILESASTNQTSMYLCASTMFSSYEQYFGPGTRLTVT.

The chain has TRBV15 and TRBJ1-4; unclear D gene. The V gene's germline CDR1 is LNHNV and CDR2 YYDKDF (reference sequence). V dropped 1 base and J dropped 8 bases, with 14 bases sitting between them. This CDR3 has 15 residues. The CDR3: CATSRVRRGGEKLFF. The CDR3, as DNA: TGTGCCACCAGCAGAGTTCGACGGGGAGGGGAAAAACTGTTTTTT.

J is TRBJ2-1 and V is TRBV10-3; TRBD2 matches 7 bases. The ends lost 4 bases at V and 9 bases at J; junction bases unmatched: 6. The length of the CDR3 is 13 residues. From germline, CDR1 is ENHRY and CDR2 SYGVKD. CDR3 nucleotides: TGTGCCATCAGTGCTGGGGGGGGTCGTGAGCAGTTCTTC. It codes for CAISAGGGREQFF.

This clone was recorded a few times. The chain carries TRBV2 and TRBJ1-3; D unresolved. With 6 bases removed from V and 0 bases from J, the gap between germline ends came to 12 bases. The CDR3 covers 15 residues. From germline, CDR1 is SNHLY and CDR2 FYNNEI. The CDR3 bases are TGTGCCAGCAGCCCCAGGAGGGCCTCTGGAAACACCATATATTTT. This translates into CASSPRRASGNTIYF.

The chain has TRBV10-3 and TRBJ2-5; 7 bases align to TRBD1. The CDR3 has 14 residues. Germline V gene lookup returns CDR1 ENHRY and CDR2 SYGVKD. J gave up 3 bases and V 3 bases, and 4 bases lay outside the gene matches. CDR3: CAISDLTGKETQYF. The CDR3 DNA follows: TGTGCCATCAGTGATCTGACAGGGAAAGAGACCCAGTACTTC.

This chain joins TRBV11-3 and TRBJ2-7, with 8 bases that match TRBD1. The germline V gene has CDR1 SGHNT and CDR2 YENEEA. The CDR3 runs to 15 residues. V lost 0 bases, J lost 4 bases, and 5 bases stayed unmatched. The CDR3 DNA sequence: TGTGCCAGCAGCTTAGAGGATGGGACAGGATACGAGCAGTACTTC. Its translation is CASSLEDGTGYEQYF.

CDR3 protein: CASSIGDSYNSPLHF. DNA for the CDR3: TGTGCCAGCAGCATAGGGGACTCCTATAATTCACCCCTCCACTTT. The chain recombines TRBV5-6 with TRBJ1-6, with TRBD1 as a possible D gene (5 bases). This CDR3 is 15 amino acids long. The V end lost 4 bases, the J end lost 0 bases, and 8 bases lay between the germline ends. CDR1 SGHDT and CDR2 YYEEEE come from the germline V gene. Variable domain in full (rest from reference TRBV5-6 and TRBJ1-6): DAGVTQSPTHLIKTRGQQVTLRCSPKSGHDTVSWYQQALGQGPQFIFQYYEEEERQRGNFPDRFSGHQFPNYSSELNVNALLLGDSALYLCASSIGDSYNSPLHFGNGTRLTVT.

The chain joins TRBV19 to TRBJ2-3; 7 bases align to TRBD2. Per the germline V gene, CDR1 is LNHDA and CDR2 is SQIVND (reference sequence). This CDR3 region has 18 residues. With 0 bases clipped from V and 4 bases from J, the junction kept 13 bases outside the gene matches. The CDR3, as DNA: TGTGCCAGTAGTATAGAGGAAGGACTAGAGGTAGGGGCAGATACGCAGTATTTT. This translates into CASSIEEGLEVGADTQYF.

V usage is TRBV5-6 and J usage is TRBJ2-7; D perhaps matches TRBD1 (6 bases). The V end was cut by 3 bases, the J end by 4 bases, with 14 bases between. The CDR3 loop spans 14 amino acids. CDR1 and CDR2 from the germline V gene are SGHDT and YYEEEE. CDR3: CASSSGTRGYEQYF. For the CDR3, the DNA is TGTGCCAGCAGCTCCGGGACCAGGGGATACGAGCAGTACTTC. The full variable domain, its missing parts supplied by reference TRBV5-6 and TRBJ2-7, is DAGVTQSPTHLIKTRGQQVTLRCSPKSGHDTVSWYQQALGQGPQFIFQYYEEEERQRGNFPDRFSGHQFPNYSSELNVNALLLGDSALYLCASSSGTRGYEQYFGPGTRLTVT.

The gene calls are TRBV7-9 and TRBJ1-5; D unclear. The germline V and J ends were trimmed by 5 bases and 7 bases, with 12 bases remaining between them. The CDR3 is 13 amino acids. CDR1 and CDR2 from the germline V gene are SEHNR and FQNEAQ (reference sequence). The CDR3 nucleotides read TGTGCCAGCAGCGATGGGAGGAACCAGCCCCAGCATTTT. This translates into CASSDGRNQPQHF.

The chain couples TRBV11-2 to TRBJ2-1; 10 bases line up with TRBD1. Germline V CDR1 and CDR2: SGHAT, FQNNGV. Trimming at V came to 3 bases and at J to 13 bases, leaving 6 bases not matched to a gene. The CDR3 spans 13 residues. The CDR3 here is CASSLETGGLQFF. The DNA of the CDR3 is TGTGCCAGCAGCTTGGAGACAGGGGGCCTTCAGTTCTTC.

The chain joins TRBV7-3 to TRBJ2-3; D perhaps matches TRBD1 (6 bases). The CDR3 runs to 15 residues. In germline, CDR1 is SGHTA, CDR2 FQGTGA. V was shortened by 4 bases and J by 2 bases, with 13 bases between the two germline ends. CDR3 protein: CASSSQQGPTDTQYF. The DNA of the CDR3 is TGTGCCAGCAGCTCACAACAGGGCCCCACAGATACGCAGTATTTT. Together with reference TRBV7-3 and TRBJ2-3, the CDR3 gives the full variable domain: GAGVSQTPSNKVTEKGKYVELRCDPISGHTALYWYRQSLGQGPEFLIYFQGTGAADDSGLPNDRFFAVRPEGSVSTLKIQRTERGDSAVYLCASSSQQGPTDTQYFGPGTRLTVL.

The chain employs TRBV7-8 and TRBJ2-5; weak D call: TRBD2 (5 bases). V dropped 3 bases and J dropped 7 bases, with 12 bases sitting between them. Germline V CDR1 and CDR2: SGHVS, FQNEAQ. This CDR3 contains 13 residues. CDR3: CASSLLALGTQYF. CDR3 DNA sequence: TGTGCCAGCAGCTTGTTAGCGCTCGGGACCCAGTACTTC.

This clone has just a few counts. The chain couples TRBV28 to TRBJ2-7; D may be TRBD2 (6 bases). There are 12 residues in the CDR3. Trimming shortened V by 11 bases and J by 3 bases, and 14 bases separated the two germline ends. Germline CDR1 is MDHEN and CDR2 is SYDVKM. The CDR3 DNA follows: TGTGCCGCTATGTGGAGGGGCTACGAGCAGTACTTC. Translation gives CAAMWRGYEQYF.

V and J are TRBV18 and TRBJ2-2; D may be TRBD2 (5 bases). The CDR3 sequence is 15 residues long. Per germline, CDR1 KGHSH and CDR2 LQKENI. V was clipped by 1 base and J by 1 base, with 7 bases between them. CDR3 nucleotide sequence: TGTGCCAGCTCACCACGGGGAGAGAACACCGGGGAGCTGTTTTTT. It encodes CASSPRGENTGELFF.